Sequencing of this T cell receptor (beta chain) was carried out in a study of blood T cell repertoires in COVID-19. Study information: The samples span acute and convalescent COVID-19 from the United States, Italy and Spain. Nucleic acid was either cDNA or gDNA, and it came from T cells, B-cell-depleted T cells, or PBMCs.

As handled by the study authors: Amplification of reference gene primers was used by the study to estimate nucleated cell counts. Repertoires were generated with immunoSEQ multiplex PCR, while TCRdb's copy carries only in-frame clones and drops some. V and J calls and clone size are given by that table; D and trimming were obtained from the DNA. Of under 250,000 clones listed, approximately 83% were seen once; the top ten hold around 2.5%. The V gene lost 0 bases and the J gene lost 2 bases, with 9 bases spanning the gap. Germline lookup yields CDR1 SGDLS and CDR2 YYNGEE. The CDR3 runs to 14 residues.

The source is a woman between 40 and 50 years old with active or convalescent COVID-19. The specimen sequenced was peripheral blood. The chain combines TRBV9 with TRBJ2-7; D is perhaps TRBD2 (7 bases). CDR3 bases: TGTGCCAGCAGCGTAGGGGGGGGGCCCTACGAGCAGTACTTC. It specifies CASSVGGGPYEQYF.